Listed here are 19 T cell receptor beta chains from one sample, sequenced in a study of T cells expressing NK-cell markers (dated by TCRdb to about 2020). Library generation was performed with 5' RACE. Sequencing took place on an Illumina HiSeq 2000. TCRdb reprocessed the reads; each CDR3 protein sequence makes one entry, and DNA is unavailable. The table of this sample itemizes some 280,000 distinct CDR3 sequences. The top ten hold approximately 0.41% of the sample. The sequenced sample was blood T cells: a sorted CD56 or NKG2C T cell subset, CD4+ or CD8+ T cells, or bulk PBMC T cells (not recorded which). The source of these receptors is a man in his late teens or twenties in good health. Donor details come from another sample of the same person, matched by shared clones.

The chain is built from TRBV6-2 or TRBV6-3 and TRBJ2-7; TCRdb proposes TRBD1, but this gene call is untestable without DNA. The CDR3 covers 14 residues. Germline V CDR1 and CDR2: MNHEY, SVGEGT. CDR3 amino acids: CASRPRDRSYEQYF.

The genes are TRBV6-5 and TRBJ2-1; TCRdb proposes TRBD2, but this gene call is untestable without DNA. CDR1 and CDR2 from the germline V gene are MNHEY and SVGAGI. The CDR3 has 17 amino acids. This chain's CDR3 is CASSSLSTSGEYNEQFF.

The gene calls are TRBV30 and TRBJ2-7; the TCRdb call, TRBD2, lacks DNA for checking. Looked up from germline, CDR1 is GTSNPN and CDR2 is SVGIG (reference sequence). CDR3 length: 14 residues. The CDR3 reads CAWAKPGLDYEQYF. The entire variable domain, with the rest obtained from reference TRBV30 and TRBJ2-7, is as follows: SQTIHQWPATLVQPVGSPLSLECTVEGTSNPNLYWYRQAAGRGLQLLFYSVGIGQISSEVPQNLSASRPQDRQFILSSKKLLLSDSGFYLCAWAKPGLDYEQYFGPGTRLTVT.

The rearrangement joins TRBV4-1 to TRBJ1-5; TCRdb gives TRBD1 as the D gene, but with no DNA this cannot be confirmed. The V gene's germline CDR1 is MGHRA and CDR2 YSYEKL. CDR3 length: 16 amino acids. The CDR3 spells CASSFNRDPHNQPQHF.

The chain joins TRBV28 to TRBJ2-2. CDR3 length: 14 residues. Per germline, CDR1 MDHEN and CDR2 SYDVKM. The CDR3 protein is CASRLLSDTGELFF.

This chain links TRBV9 with TRBJ2-2. The CDR3 sequence is 16 residues long. Looked up from germline, CDR1 is SGDLS and CDR2 is YYNGEE. CDR3: CASSVEWGRGTGELFF.

The chain has TRBV5-1 and TRBJ2-1. The CDR3 has 12 amino acids. Germline V gene data show CDR1 as SGHRS and CDR2 as YFSETQ. This CDR3 reads CASSDAVNEQFF. The full variable domain, completed using reference TRBV5-1 and TRBJ2-1, is KAGVTQTPRYLIKTRGQQVTLSCSPISGHRSVSWYQQTPGQGLQFLFEYFSETQRNKGNFPGRFSGRQFSNSRSEMNVSTLELGDSALYLCASSDAVNEQFFGPGTRLTVL.

J is TRBJ2-4 and V is TRBV5-4. CDR1 and CDR2 (germline): SGHNT, YYREEE (reference sequence). CDR3 length: 14 amino acids. The CDR3 spells CASSLAGIQDIQYF.

The J gene is TRBJ2-1, the V gene TRBV7-2. This CDR3 has 13 amino acids. Per germline, CDR1 SGHTA and CDR2 FQGNSA. The CDR3 loop reads CASSGNPYNEQFF.

The chain joins TRBV20-1 to TRBJ2-3; lacking DNA, the TRBD1 call made by TCRdb goes unchecked. Germline-derived CDR1 and CDR2 are DFQATT and SNEGSKA (reference sequence). The CDR3 covers 15 residues. CDR3 in amino acids: CSARRTGQMTGTQYF.

This sequence joins TRBV10-3 and TRBJ2-5; no DNA is available, so the TRBD1 call from TCRdb remains unchecked. Germline CDR1 is ENHRY and CDR2 is SYGVKD. CDR3 length: 15 residues. CDR3 residues: CAISESGQGMETQYF.

The chain is built from TRBV20-1 and TRBJ2-5; TCRdb designates TRBD2, a call that cannot be tested without DNA. The CDR3 extends over 16 amino acids. CDR1 is DFQATT and CDR2 is SNEGSKA in the germline V gene (reference sequence). CDR3 sequence reads: CSASPIAGGPSETQYF.

The chain uses TRBV2 and TRBJ1-1. The CDR3 runs to 11 residues. Germline CDR1 reads SNHLY; CDR2 reads FYNNEI. The CDR3 loop reads CASSEARQAFF.

The V and J genes are TRBV1 and TRBJ2-3; TCRdb outputs TRBD2, but without DNA this stays unchecked. TRBV1 is designated a pseudogene. The CDR3 totals 17 residues. The CDR3 spells CTSSLPVAGAETDTQYF.

The chain couples TRBV10-3 to TRBJ2-1. The CDR3 runs 14 residues. The germline V gene encodes CDR1 ENHRY and CDR2 SYGVKD. The CDR3 here is CAISDFETYNEQFF.

The genes are TRBV5-1 and TRBJ2-5; TCRdb names TRBD1, which stays unverified in the absence of DNA. The CDR3 length is 15 residues. CDR1 and CDR2 from the germline V gene are SGHRS and YFSETQ. CDR3 amino acids: CASSPGQGTQETQYF.

The rearrangement uses TRBV6-1 and TRBJ1-6. Germline CDR1 is MNHNS and CDR2 is SASEGT. The CDR3 is made up of 15 amino acids. CDR3 amino acids: CASSGGSSYNSPLHF.

J is TRBJ2-1 and V is TRBV5-1; TCRdb calls TRBD1, which cannot be checked without DNA. This CDR3 region has 15 residues. CDR1 is SGHRS and CDR2 is YFSETQ in the germline V gene. CDR3 sequence reads: CASSFSEPLYNEQFF.

The chain recombines TRBV29-1 with TRBJ2-5; the D gene TCRdb calls, TRBD1, cannot be checked with no DNA. The CDR3 runs to 12 residues. CDR1 and CDR2 (germline): SQVTM, ANQGSEA. This CDR3 is CSVGDGSGTQYF.